One T cell receptor beta chain is described in this entry. Its binding antigen is unknown. The sample holds no much larger clone one base away, and base qualities are not on file. The instrument was an Illumina HiSeq 2500. Quantitative 5'-RACE with molecular barcodes was the method used to prepare the TCR beta libraries. The source study handled its data this way. To identify disease-linked TCR variants, a new computational method was used, one built on a probabilistic model of VDJ rearrangement. Through fastp at Q25 and MiXCR, TCRdb rebuilt clones from the public reads, retaining in-frame beta chains. Rows matching on CDR3 protein sequence are summarized as one entry with the most common DNA and genes. The V and J calls shown here were made by TCRdb, not taken from the authors' results. Here the sample has about 450,000 distinct CDR3 sequences; about 25% occur a single time. The ten largest clones represent approximately 1% of the sample.

The CDR3 starts with the cysteine, ends with the phenylalanine, and has 13 residues. Solely the CDR3 DNA is kept, with 39 bases framed from the first base. Trimming accounts for 5 bases at V and 9 bases at J, while the number of junction bases matched to no gene is 8. Via the germline V gene, CDR1 is SGHAT and CDR2 FQNNGV. This specimen belongs to a study of CD8 T cells in ankylosing spondylitis (dated by TCRdb to about 2017). At the level of the whole study: The study set out to find disease-linked TCR variants by profiling T cell receptor beta repertoires in ankylosing spondylitis patients and healthy donors. In total, the full study cohort was made up of roughly 110 healthy donors and approximately 27 ankylosing spondylitis patients. Peripheral blood was sampled, and synovial fluid was also collected from ankylosing spondylitis patients.

The research as a whole found: The disease-linked clones showed a CD8+ phenotype and occurred at relatively low frequencies in peripheral blood. Blood from ankylosing spondylitis patients appeared to be characterized by a TCR beta motif composed of several highly homologous amino acid variants. Some motif variants were previously reported in synovial fluid and blood of reactive arthritis patients, suggesting common disease-initiation mechanisms. The disease-linked clones were reported to be significantly enriched in matched synovial fluid samples from ankylosing spondylitis patients.

The V and J genes are TRBV11-2 and TRBJ2-3, with 7 bases aligning to TRBD2. Sequencing was performed on blood, either unsorted or a sorted T cell fraction (not recorded which). This TCR came from a male donor with ankylosing spondylitis. Here the CDR3 is given as CASSPRREGTQYF. The sequenced DNA: TGTGCCAGCAGCCCGCGAAGGGAGGGAACGCAGTATTTT. Here the CDR3 is joined to the reference TRBV11-2 and TRBJ2-3 genes, and the full variable domain is: EAGVAQSPRYKIIEKRQSVAFWCNPISGHATLYWYQQILGQGPKLLIQFQNNGVVDDSQLPKDRFSAERLKGVDSTLKIQPAKLEDSAVYLCASSPRREGTQYFGPGTRLTVL.